Only a few counts were recorded for the clone carrying this TCR beta chain. Original methodology: Reference gene primer amplification in the assay estimated nucleated cell counts. TCRdb keeps only in-frame clones here, not all; method: immunoSEQ multiplex PCR. V and J calls and clone size are as listed in that table; D and trimming were resolved from the DNA. This sample yields about 180,000 clones, of which about 84% are seen a single time; more than 7.5% belongs to the top ten. The CDR3 loop spans 14 amino acids. V shed 1 base and J shed 10 bases, with 16 bases lying between them. Germline loops: CDR1 SNHLY, CDR2 FYNNEI. This entry comes from a study of blood T cell repertoires in COVID-19. Study-level information: Material from acute and convalescent COVID-19 was sourced from the United States, Italy and Spain. Sample material is recorded as cDNA or gDNA derived from T cells, B-cell-depleted T cells, or PBMCs.

Each recovered donor of Cohort 3 presented with two negative PCRs, clearance, or symptom resolution. The sample was PBMCs or T cells enriched from blood (not recorded which). The clonotype comes from a woman in her 30s who had recovered from COVID-19. The rearrangement joins TRBV2 to TRBJ1-1; D is ambiguous. The CDR3 DNA is TGTGCCAGCAGTGAAGACAGAGTCCCTGCTGGAGCTTTCTTT. Amino acid sequence: CASSEDRVPAGAFF.